Listed below are T cell receptor beta chains from one sample, sequenced in a study of sequential checkpoint blockade in melanoma. The table came from immunoSEQ multiplex PCR; TCRdb's copy has only in-frame clones and leaves some out. Of 7,000 to 9,000 clones listed, 20% are singletons. The source was tumor tissue (inferred from file names), collected from a patient given nivolumab and ipilimumab in sequence. These TCRs come from a human donor with melanoma. Each CDR3 is given with its conserved first and last residue. The order of the fields is CDR3 length, V gene, J gene, D gene, clone size, CDR3 protein, CDR3 DNA. D genes are given only for firm matches. Size is omitted from some rows. Given values are once, few, many or a class for expanded clones.

len: 15; v_gene: TRBV19; j_gene: TRBJ1-2; d_gene: NA; abundance: few; CDR3aa: CASSIPGEANYGYTF; CDR3nt: TGTGCCAGTAGTATCCCGGGAGAGGCGAACTATGGCTACACCTTC
len: 17; v_gene: TRBV6-8; j_gene: TRBJ2-4; d_gene: NA; abundance: NA; CDR3aa: CASSHAATALTKNIQYF; CDR3nt: TGTGCCAGCAGTCACGCCGCGACCGCCTTAACAAAAAACATTCAGTACTTC
len: 14; v_gene: TRBV29-1; j_gene: TRBJ2-1; d_gene: NA; abundance: NA; CDR3aa: CSVDKGISYNEQFF; CDR3nt: TGCAGCGTTGACAAGGGGATCTCCTACAATGAGCAGTTCTTC
len: 15; v_gene: TRBV5-1; j_gene: TRBJ1-4; d_gene: NA; abundance: few; CDR3aa: CASSLGGGSGEKLFF; CDR3nt: TGCGCCAGCAGCTTGGGGGGAGGAAGCGGTGAAAAACTGTTTTTT
len: 14; v_gene: TRBV6-8; j_gene: TRBJ1-1; d_gene: NA; abundance: medium-sized; CDR3aa: CASGANSRDTEAFF; CDR3nt: TGTGCCAGCGGGGCTAATTCGAGAGACACTGAAGCTTTCTTT
len: 15; v_gene: TRBV18; j_gene: TRBJ2-2; d_gene: NA; abundance: few; CDR3aa: CASSPRGPNTGELFF; CDR3nt: TGTGCCAGCTCGCCGCGGGGGCCGAACACCGGGGAGCTGTTTTTT
len: 15; v_gene: TRBV2; j_gene: TRBJ2-5; d_gene: TRBD2; abundance: few; CDR3aa: CASSAPPGGQETQYF; CDR3nt: TGTGCCAGCAGTGCCCCCCCCGGGGGGCAAGAGACCCAGTACTTC
len: 11; v_gene: TRBV6-7; j_gene: TRBJ2-1; d_gene: NA; abundance: few; CDR3aa: CASRGGNEQFF; CDR3nt: TGTGCCAGCAGGGGTGGCAATGAGCAGTTCTTC
len: 15; v_gene: TRBV6-8; j_gene: TRBJ2-7; d_gene: NA; abundance: few; CDR3aa: CASREGGISGHEQYF; CDR3nt: TGTGCCAGCAGGGAAGGGGGGATCTCCGGCCACGAGCAGTACTTC
len: 15; v_gene: TRBV11-3; j_gene: TRBJ2-3; d_gene: TRBD2; abundance: NA; CDR3aa: CASSFAGGHTDTQYF; CDR3nt: TGTGCCAGCAGCTTTGCGGGGGGGCACACAGATACGCAGTATTTT
len: 15; v_gene: TRBV11-3; j_gene: TRBJ1-2; d_gene: NA; abundance: NA; CDR3aa: CASSLVTRSLWGYTF; CDR3nt: TGTGCCAGCAGCTTGGTCACCAGAAGCCTATGGGGCTACACCTTC
len: 15; v_gene: TRBV5-1; j_gene: TRBJ1-2; d_gene: TRBD1; abundance: NA; CDR3aa: CASSLGGTEIYGYTF; CDR3nt: TGCGCCAGCAGCTTGGGGGGGACAGAGATCTATGGCTACACCTTC
len: 16; v_gene: TRBV11-3; j_gene: TRBJ1-2; d_gene: NA; abundance: many; CDR3aa: CASSLVRARINYGYTF; CDR3nt: TGTGCCAGCAGCTTGGTCAGGGCTCGAATTAACTATGGCTACACCTTC
len: 14; v_gene: TRBV11-3; j_gene: TRBJ2-1; d_gene: NA; abundance: NA; CDR3aa: CASSLLTARGEQFF; CDR3nt: TGTGCCAGCAGCTTGTTGACAGCAAGGGGTGAGCAGTTCTTC
len: 14; v_gene: TRBV6-8; j_gene: TRBJ2-4; d_gene: TRBD2; abundance: few; CDR3aa: CASSARLGGDIQYF; CDR3nt: TGTGCCAGCAGTGCGAGGCTCGGGGGGGACATTCAGTACTTC
len: 15; v_gene: TRBV6-8; j_gene: TRBJ1-1; d_gene: TRBD1; abundance: NA; CDR3aa: CASSPGTGGLTEAFF; CDR3nt: TGTGCCAGCAGCCCCGGGACAGGGGGTTTGACTGAAGCTTTCTTT
len: 14; v_gene: TRBV2; j_gene: TRBJ1-6; d_gene: NA; abundance: few; CDR3aa: CASKQSSYNSPLHF; CDR3nt: TGTGCCAGCAAACAGAGCTCCTATAATTCACCCCTCCACTTT
len: 14; v_gene: TRBV30; j_gene: TRBJ2-7; d_gene: TRBD1; abundance: NA; CDR3aa: CAWRPGQGSYEQYF; CDR3nt: TGTGCCTGGAGGCCGGGACAGGGGTCCTACGAGCAGTACTTC
len: 15; v_gene: TRBV5-1; j_gene: TRBJ1-3; d_gene: NA; abundance: NA; CDR3aa: CASSLGTATGNTIYF; CDR3nt: TGCGCCAGCAGCCTAGGGACGGCGACCGGAAACACCATATATTTT
len: 14; v_gene: TRBV11-3; j_gene: TRBJ1-5; d_gene: TRBD1; abundance: NA; CDR3aa: CASSTGQHNQPQHF; CDR3nt: TGTGCCAGCAGCACGGGACAGCATAATCAGCCCCAGCATTTT
len: 15; v_gene: TRBV6-7; j_gene: TRBJ2-1; d_gene: TRBD1; abundance: NA; CDR3aa: CASSSRGRTYNEQFF; CDR3nt: TGTGCCAGCAGTTCCAGGGGGCGCACCTACAATGAGCAGTTCTTC
len: 14; v_gene: TRBV30; j_gene: TRBJ1-1; d_gene: TRBD1; abundance: few; CDR3aa: CAWSADRGSTEAFF; CDR3nt: TGTGCCTGGAGTGCCGACAGGGGATCTACTGAAGCTTTCTTT
len: 12; v_gene: TRBV12-5; j_gene: TRBJ2-2; d_gene: NA; abundance: NA; CDR3aa: CASKVHTGELFF; CDR3nt: TGTGCCAGCAAGGTCCACACCGGGGAGCTGTTTTTT
len: 14; v_gene: TRBV11-3; j_gene: TRBJ1-1; d_gene: NA; abundance: many; CDR3aa: CASSLIGGSTEAFF; CDR3nt: TGTGCCAGCAGCTTGATTGGGGGAAGCACTGAAGCTTTCTTT
len: 13; v_gene: TRBV30; j_gene: TRBJ2-5; d_gene: NA; abundance: few; CDR3aa: CAWSVGLLKTQYF; CDR3nt: TGTGCCTGGAGTGTAGGACTCCTGAAGACCCAGTACTTC
len: 15; v_gene: TRBV11-3; j_gene: TRBJ2-7; d_gene: TRBD2; abundance: medium-sized; CDR3aa: CASSLTSGGSYEQYF; CDR3nt: TGTGCCAGCAGCCTAACTAGCGGGGGGTCCTACGAGCAGTACTTC
len: 17; v_gene: TRBV19; j_gene: TRBJ2-7; d_gene: TRBD1; abundance: NA; CDR3aa: CASSSTPQGSRPYEQYF; CDR3nt: TGTGCCAGTAGTTCAACCCCACAGGGGAGTAGACCCTACGAGCAGTACTTC
len: 14; v_gene: TRBV6-8; j_gene: TRBJ1-6; d_gene: TRBD1; abundance: NA; CDR3aa: CASGGQGSMSPLHF; CDR3nt: TGTGCCTCAGGAGGACAGGGGAGTATGTCACCCCTCCACTTT
len: 13; v_gene: TRBV7-8; j_gene: TRBJ2-7; d_gene: NA; abundance: few; CDR3aa: CASSRLGAYEQYF; CDR3nt: TGTGCCAGCAGCCGCCTAGGGGCCTACGAGCAGTACTTC
len: 14; v_gene: TRBV11-3; j_gene: TRBJ2-1; d_gene: NA; abundance: few; CDR3aa: CASSSGPRGNEQFF; CDR3nt: TGTGCCAGCAGCTCAGGACCCCGGGGCAATGAGCAGTTCTTC
len: 15; v_gene: TRBV11-3; j_gene: TRBJ2-3; d_gene: NA; abundance: NA; CDR3aa: CASSLVGGRVDTQYF; CDR3nt: TGTGCCAGCAGCTTGGTTGGGGGGCGCGTAGATACGCAGTATTTT
len: 17; v_gene: TRBV11-3; j_gene: TRBJ2-3; d_gene: TRBD2; abundance: NA; CDR3aa: CASSPFAGGPSTDTQYF; CDR3nt: TGTGCCAGCAGCCCTTTCGCGGGGGGGCCTAGCACAGATACGCAGTATTTT
len: 16; v_gene: TRBV5-1; j_gene: TRBJ2-2; d_gene: NA; abundance: NA; CDR3aa: CASSYGSGPQSGELFF; CDR3nt: TGCGCCAGCAGCTACGGGTCGGGACCGCAATCCGGGGAGCTGTTTTTT
len: 15; v_gene: TRBV5-1; j_gene: TRBJ2-1; d_gene: NA; abundance: NA; CDR3aa: CASSLLMGSYNEQFF; CDR3nt: TGCGCCAGCAGCCTCCTAATGGGGTCCTACAATGAGCAGTTCTTC
len: 18; v_gene: TRBV11-3; j_gene: TRBJ1-1; d_gene: NA; abundance: many; CDR3aa: CASSLEWAATQGSTEAFF; CDR3nt: TGTGCCAGCAGCTTAGAATGGGCCGCGACACAGGGTAGCACTGAAGCTTTCTTT
len: 17; v_gene: TRBV11-3; j_gene: TRBJ2-1; d_gene: TRBD2; abundance: medium-sized; CDR3aa: CASSSPPASGEVDEQFF; CDR3nt: TGTGCCAGCAGCTCTCCCCCCGCTAGCGGGGAAGTCGATGAGCAGTTCTTC
len: 15; v_gene: TRBV14; j_gene: TRBJ2-3; d_gene: TRBD2; abundance: NA; CDR3aa: CASSQGYTSGATQYF; CDR3nt: TGTGCCAGCAGCCAAGGTTATACTAGCGGCGCTACGCAGTATTTT
len: 15; v_gene: TRBV11-3; j_gene: TRBJ2-1; d_gene: TRBD2; abundance: medium-sized; CDR3aa: CASSSSTSGGARQFF; CDR3nt: TGTGCCAGCAGCTCTTCGACTAGCGGGGGGGCTCGGCAGTTCTTC
len: 14; v_gene: TRBV19; j_gene: TRBJ2-7; d_gene: TRBD1; abundance: NA; CDR3aa: CAKTGQKLSYEQYF; CDR3nt: TGTGCCAAAACGGGACAGAAACTATCCTACGAGCAGTACTTC
len: 14; v_gene: TRBV19; j_gene: TRBJ1-1; d_gene: TRBD1; abundance: few; CDR3aa: CASSIQGVDTEAFF; CDR3nt: TGTGCCAGTAGTATACAGGGGGTAGACACTGAAGCTTTCTTT
len: 11; v_gene: TRBV6-7; j_gene: TRBJ2-1; d_gene: NA; abundance: few; CDR3aa: CASSYGDEQFF; CDR3nt: TGTGCCAGCAGTTACGGCGATGAGCAGTTCTTC
len: 13; v_gene: TRBV19; j_gene: TRBJ2-3; d_gene: NA; abundance: NA; CDR3aa: CATRLAWGDTQYF; CDR3nt: TGTGCCACTAGACTGGCCTGGGGAGATACGCAGTATTTT
len: 15; v_gene: TRBV28; j_gene: TRBJ2-7; d_gene: NA; abundance: NA; CDR3aa: CASIGGPVHSYEQYF; CDR3nt: TGTGCCAGCATTGGGGGTCCAGTACACTCCTACGAGCAGTACTTC
len: 15; v_gene: TRBV6-8; j_gene: TRBJ2-2; d_gene: NA; abundance: few; CDR3aa: CASRTQGIPTGELFF; CDR3nt: TGTGCCAGCAGGACTCAGGGGATACCCACCGGGGAGCTGTTTTTT
len: 14; v_gene: TRBV6-8; j_gene: TRBJ2-7; d_gene: NA; abundance: NA; CDR3aa: CASRALSSSYEQYF; CDR3nt: TGTGCCAGCAGAGCCCTTAGTAGCTCCTACGAGCAGTACTTC
len: 14; v_gene: TRBV28; j_gene: TRBJ2-7; d_gene: TRBD2; abundance: NA; CDR3aa: CASRHLRGVYEQYF; CDR3nt: TGTGCCAGCAGACACCTCCGGGGGGTCTACGAGCAGTACTTC
len: 15; v_gene: TRBV6-8; j_gene: TRBJ1-5; d_gene: NA; abundance: medium-sized; CDR3aa: CASSYSTGVFQPQHF; CDR3nt: TGTGCCAGCAGTTACTCGACCGGGGTGTTTCAGCCCCAGCATTTT
len: 16; v_gene: TRBV11-3; j_gene: TRBJ2-7; d_gene: TRBD1; abundance: few; CDR3aa: CASSLVAGQGTYEQYF; CDR3nt: TGTGCCAGCAGCTTAGTTGCAGGACAGGGGACCTACGAGCAGTACTTC
len: 15; v_gene: TRBV11-3; j_gene: TRBJ2-7; d_gene: NA; abundance: NA; CDR3aa: CASSLSGDLRNEQYF; CDR3nt: TGTGCCAGCAGCTTAAGTGGGGACCTGCGAAACGAGCAGTACTTC
len: 16; v_gene: TRBV11-3; j_gene: TRBJ2-1; d_gene: TRBD2; abundance: few; CDR3aa: CASSLRGTSGVNEQFF; CDR3nt: TGTGCCAGCAGCTTACGGGGGACTAGCGGGGTGAATGAGCAGTTCTTC
len: 14; v_gene: TRBV28; j_gene: TRBJ2-3; d_gene: NA; abundance: NA; CDR3aa: CASIWGSSTDTQYF; CDR3nt: TGTGCCAGCATCTGGGGGTCAAGCACAGATACGCAGTATTTT
len: 15; v_gene: TRBV4-1; j_gene: TRBJ2-1; d_gene: NA; abundance: NA; CDR3aa: CASSRWPDSYNEQFF; CDR3nt: TGCGCCAGCAGCCGCTGGCCGGACAGTTACAATGAGCAGTTCTTC
len: 17; v_gene: TRBV18; j_gene: TRBJ2-1; d_gene: TRBD1; abundance: few; CDR3aa: CASSPMAGGELYNEQFF; CDR3nt: TGTGCCAGCTCACCAATGGCAGGGGGAGAACTCTACAATGAGCAGTTCTTC